This T cell receptor (beta chain) originates from a study of immune evolution from preneoplasia to lung adenocarcinoma. Study in general: HLA loss of heterozygosity: over 5.5% AIS, about 15% MIA, about 30% ADC, none AAH.

The data were produced by immunoSEQ multiplex PCR, yet TCRdb's version contains in-frame clones alone and is incomplete. The profile shows 12,000 to 15,000 clones, about 85% of them singletons. Trimming removed 0 bases from V and 4 bases from J, with 13 bases in between. CDR1 is SGHRS, CDR2 YFSETQ, per germline. The CDR3 is made up of 15 amino acids. Between the mid-2010s and the late 2010s, patients underwent resection in Japan or China. After pathologic assessment, macro-dissection selected premalignant or tumor cells for extraction. The rearrangement uses TRBV5-1 and TRBJ1-2; D gene uncertain. What was sequenced was FFPE lung adenocarcinoma in situ tissue. This TCR derives from an older donor with lung adenocarcinoma. Here the CDR3 DNA reads TGCGCCAGCAGCTTGGCCCCGACCCTAGGCTATGGCTACACCTTC. It specifies CASSLAPTLGYGYTF.